What follows are 16 T cell receptor beta chains derived from one specimen sequenced in a study of blood T cells in healthy people across ages. Primed by a sample-barcoded 5' primer and a J-beta primer mix, a second PCR proceeded for 7 to 11 cycles. TCRdb passed the 5' RACE reads through MiXCR, listing each CDR3 protein once. The sample includes hundreds of thousands of distinct CDR3 sequences, approximately 50% of them seen just once. Material: blood. The receptor source for this set is a man between 60 and 75 years old in good health.

This chain links TRBV9 with TRBJ1-4; tentatively, D is TRBD1 (5 bases). CDR1 is SGDLS and CDR2 is YYNGEE in the germline V gene. This CDR3 region has 13 residues. Trimming removed 4 bases from V and 7 bases from J, with 11 bases in between. The chain's CDR3 is CASSRRGTEKLFF. CDR3 bases: TGTGCCAGCAGCAGGAGAGGGACTGAAAAACTGTTTTTT. The variable domain in full, with the rest retrieved from reference TRBV9 and TRBJ1-4, is DSGVTQTPKHLITATGQRVTLRCSPRSGDLSVYWYQQSLDQGLQFLIQYYNGEERAKGNILERFSAQQFPDLHSELNLSSLELGDSALYFCASSRRGTEKLFFGSGTQLSVL.

This clonotype was observed a few times. The rearrangement links TRBV5-6 to TRBJ2-1, with a possible D match to TRBD2 (5 bases). Germline values: CDR1 SGHDT, CDR2 YYEEEE. The CDR3 runs to 13 residues. V was pared by 0 bases and J by 13 bases, with 14 bases between. DNA for the CDR3: TGTGCCAGCAGCTTGGGGACTGGCGGAGAACAGTTCTTC. Its translation: CASSLGTGGEQFF.

This clonotype showed up many times. J is TRBJ2-7 and V is TRBV6-1, with TRBD1 identical over 9 bases. The CDR3 loop spans 12 amino acids. Trimming took 6 bases from V and 3 from J; bases not matched to a gene: 0. Looked up from germline, CDR1 is MNHNS and CDR2 is SASEGT. The CDR3 DNA follows: TGTGCCAGCAGGGGACAGGGCTACGAGCAGTACTTC. Amino acids: CASRGQGYEQYF.

The chain carries TRBV5-1 and TRBJ1-6; D unclear. V lost 1 base and J lost 8, with 7 bases in between. Germline V gives CDR1 SGHRS, CDR2 YFSETQ. CDR3 length: 13 amino acids. The CDR3 sequence: CASSLSGYSPLHF. The CDR3 DNA is TGCGCCAGCAGCTTGTCGGGGTATTCACCCCTCCACTTT.

This clonotype was recorded only once. V is TRBV6-5 and J is TRBJ2-5; 11 nucleotides agree with TRBD2. V gave up 2 bases and J gave up 5 bases; unmatched junction bases: 7. Looked up from germline, CDR1 is MNHEY and CDR2 is SVGAGI. This CDR3 region has 16 residues. The CDR3 is CASSYTSGGHRETQYF. The DNA for the CDR3 is TGTGCCAGCAGTTACACTAGCGGGGGTCATCGGGAGACCCAGTACTTC.

This chain uses TRBV2 with TRBJ2-5; possibly TRBD1 for D (5 bases). V was pared by 4 bases and J by 5 bases, with 14 bases between. This CDR3 contains 14 residues. Per the germline V gene, CDR1 is SNHLY and CDR2 is FYNNEI. DNA of the CDR3: TGTGCCAGCAGTGGCGGTCCCAGGGCGGAGACCCAGTACTTC. Amino acid sequence: CASSGGPRAETQYF.

This rearrangement joins TRBV6-1 to TRBJ1-5, with unresolved D. Trimming left V 1 base short and J 1 base short, with 8 bases between. The CDR3 contains 15 residues. Germline-derived CDR1 and CDR2 are MNHNS and SASEGT. The CDR3, as DNA: TGTGCCAGCAGTGAAGAAGCAGCGAGCAATCAGCCCCAGCATTTT. Protein: CASSEEAASNQPQHF.

The chain recombines TRBV7-6 with TRBJ2-5; 13 nucleotides line up with TRBD2. CDR3 length equals 18 residues. Germline CDR1 SGHVS, CDR2 FNYEAQ. V was pared by 1 base and J by 1 base, with 6 bases of the junction left unmatched. The CDR3 here is CASSLGTSGGGTQETQYF. CDR3 in DNA: TGTGCCAGCAGCTTAGGAACTAGCGGGGGGGGCACCCAAGAGACCCAGTACTTC. Full variable domain (remainder filled in from reference TRBV7-6 and TRBJ2-5): GAGVSQSPRYKVTKRGQDVALRCDPISGHVSLYWYRQALGQGPEFLTYFNYEAQQDKSGLPNDRFSAERPEGSISTLTIQRTEQRDSAMYRCASSLGTSGGGTQETQYFGPGTRLLVL.

This clonotype was seen a handful of times. J is TRBJ2-1 and V is TRBV29-1; possibly TRBD1 for D (6 bases). V was cut by 4 bases and J by 7 bases, with 11 bases left in between. This CDR3 is 12 amino acids long. CDR1 is SQVTM, CDR2 ANQGSEA, per germline. The CDR3 DNA follows: TGCAGCGTTGCCCCACAGGGAAATGAGCAGTTCTTC. It is translated as CSVAPQGNEQFF.

DNA for the CDR3: TGCAGTGCTGGGGCCGCTAATGAGCAGTTCTTC. Translation: CSAGAANEQFF. This chain uses TRBV20-1 with TRBJ2-1; D is perhaps TRBD1 (5 bases). This CDR3 is 11 amino acids long. V shed 5 bases and J shed 7 bases, with 9 bases lying between them. Germline CDR1 reads DFQATT; CDR2 reads SNEGSKA (reference sequence).

This clonotype was seen more than once but under ten times. The CDR3 coding sequence is TGTGCCAGCAGCGACCAAGGGACAGGAGGTGGCTACACCTTC. This gives the protein CASSDQGTGGGYTF. This chain connects TRBV2 to TRBJ1-2; the match to TRBD1 covers 8 bases. Germline V gives CDR1 SNHLY, CDR2 FYNNEI. With V trimmed by 6 bases and J by 7 bases, 10 bases remained unmatched. CDR3 length: 14 amino acids.

This clonotype was counted only a few times. The chain is built from TRBV18 and TRBJ2-3; TRBD2 matches at 7 bases. This CDR3 is 15 amino acids long. Germline V lookup: CDR1 KGHSH, CDR2 LQKENI. J gave up 1 base and V 1 base, and 2 bases lay outside the gene matches. CDR3 DNA sequence: TGTGCCAGCTCACCACAGGGGAGGGGCACAGATACGCAGTATTTT. Amino acid sequence: CASSPQGRGTDTQYF.

The genes are TRBV20-1 and TRBJ2-6; D ambiguous. From germline, CDR1 is DFQATT and CDR2 SNEGSKA (reference sequence). The CDR3 consists of 14 residues. Trimming took 6 bases from V and 0 from J, leaving 9 bases between them. The CDR3 sequence: CSAEHSSGANVLTF. For the CDR3, the DNA is TGCAGTGCCGAACACAGCTCTGGGGCCAACGTCCTGACTTTC.

This clonotype was recorded at least ten times. This chain links TRBV4-1 with TRBJ2-7; D gene ambiguous. CDR1 and CDR2 (germline): MGHRA, YSYEKL. Trimming took 2 bases from V and 2 from J, leaving 13 bases between them. The CDR3 has 15 amino acids. CDR3 protein: CASSQPSSGTYEQYF. CDR3 DNA: TGCGCCAGCAGCCAACCTTCCTCGGGCACCTACGAGCAGTACTTC.

The CDR3 loop is CASSLSPPGPRAKNIQYF. DNA for the CDR3: TGTGCCAGCAGTTTATCGCCCCCTGGTCCCAGAGCCAAAAACATTCAGTACTTC. The V call is TRBV27, the J call TRBJ2-4, with no clear D. The germline gives CDR1 MNHEY, CDR2 SMNVEV (reference sequence). Trimming stripped 0 bases from V and 0 bases from J, with 15 bases between. The CDR3 is made up of 18 amino acids.

In its sample, this clonotype was seen once. V is TRBV5-1 and J is TRBJ1-2; D remains ambiguous. In germline, CDR1 is SGHRS, CDR2 YFSETQ. The V gene lost 5 bases and the J gene lost 4 bases, with 18 bases spanning the gap. CDR3 length: 15 residues. CDR3 sequence reads: CASSSFPGEGYGYTF. The CDR3 DNA reads as TGCGCCAGCAGTTCTTTCCCGGGAGAGGGCTATGGCTACACCTTC.